This TCR beta chain was sequenced during a study of T cell changes during pregnancy in multiple sclerosis. CDR1 SGHKS and CDR2 YYEKEE come from the germline V gene (reference sequence). V gave up 0 bases and J gave up 6 bases; unmatched junction bases: 3. The CDR3 is made up of 15 amino acids. Here immunoSEQ multiplex PCR was the method, and the copy in TCRdb shows in-frame clones only, minus some. The sample yields about 61,000 clones, just under 90% seen once. The clonotype comes from a female donor in good health, enrolled as a control in a pregnancy study. The chain recombines TRBV5-5 with TRBJ2-1; TRBD2 aligns across 10 bases. The sequencing here drew on peripheral blood, taken in the first trimester of pregnancy. CDR3 amino acids: CASSLGAGGLNEQFF. DNA for the CDR3: TGTGCCAGCAGCTTGGGAGCGGGGGGGCTCAATGAGCAGTTCTTC.